The TCR beta chain described here comes from a study of blood T cell repertoires in COVID-19. Study as a whole: PBMCs, B-cell-depleted T cells, or T cells provided the cDNA or gDNA that made up the material.

Per the study methods: Amplification of reference gene primers was used by the study to estimate nucleated cell counts. The repertoire was sequenced with immunoSEQ multiplex PCR; TCRdb's copy has only in-frame clones and lacks some. V, J and clone size derive from that table, while D and trimming were established from the DNA sequence. This sample has 220,000 or so clones, with just under 85% found just once. The CDR3 is 13 amino acids. Germline values: CDR1 GTSNPN, CDR2 SVGIG (reference sequence). V shed 1 base and J shed 9 bases, with 10 bases lying between them. The sequenced material came from peripheral blood. The sequence derives from a woman over 75 with acute or convalescent COVID-19. This chain uses TRBV30 with TRBJ1-6; the D gene is possibly TRBD1 (5 bases). CDR3 residues: CAWSDDRPSPLHF. The CDR3 coding sequence is TGTGCCTGGAGTGACGACAGACCTTCACCCCTCCACTTT.